Following are 27 T cell receptor beta chains from one sample sequenced in a study of control samples from healthy donors and cancer patients. Only in-frame clones appear in the TCRdb table, and some are missing; sequencing was by immunoSEQ multiplex PCR. Of just under 150,000 clones listed, 91% are singletons. Sample: blood. The receptors were sampled from a young man in good health.

V is TRBV5-4 and J is TRBJ2-7; 9 nucleotides agree with TRBD1. The ends lost 2 bases at V and 1 base at J; junction bases unmatched: 4. Germline V gene data show CDR1 as SGHNT and CDR2 as YYREEE (reference sequence). The CDR3 totals 15 residues. CDR3 amino acids: CASSFYGTGSYEQYF. CDR3 DNA sequence: TGTGCCAGCAGCTTCTACGGGACAGGGTCCTACGAGCAGTACTTC.

The CDR3 DNA is TGTGCCAGCAGCTTGACCGGACACGCCTACGAGCAGTACTTC. Encoded protein: CASSLTGHAYEQYF. The chain combines TRBV5-6 with TRBJ2-7; D possibly corresponds to TRBD1 (5 bases). Deletions cut 1 base from V and 2 bases from J, with 10 bases between. Germline CDR1 is SGHDT and CDR2 is YYEEEE. This CDR3 contains 14 residues.

This chain connects TRBV9 to TRBJ1-2; tentative D call: TRBD1 (6 bases). CDR3 size: 14 residues. CDR1 SGDLS and CDR2 YYNGEE come from the germline V gene. Trimming stripped 2 bases from V and 4 bases from J, with 12 bases between. Here the CDR3 reads CASSVTRGPYGYTF. CDR3 nucleotide sequence: TGTGCCAGCAGCGTCACCAGGGGACCCTATGGCTACACCTTC.

CDR3 sequence: CASSPQGRSSGNTIYF. The CDR3, as DNA: TGTGCCTCTTCCCCGCAGGGCCGGAGCTCTGGAAACACCATATATTTT. This chain joins TRBV10-3 and TRBJ1-3; a possible D gene is TRBD1 (5 bases). Trimming stripped 11 bases from V and 0 bases from J, with 20 bases between. Per the germline V gene, CDR1 is ENHRY and CDR2 is SYGVKD. The CDR3 extends over 16 amino acids.

The rearrangement links TRBV12-3 or TRBV12-4 to TRBJ2-7; no definite D call. CDR3 length equals 12 residues. The V and J ends lost 2 bases and 2 bases respectively, with 4 bases between them. The CDR3 loop reads CASSLSTYEQYF. In DNA form, the CDR3 reads TGTGCCAGCAGTTTATCTACCTACGAGCAGTACTTC.

The chain recombines TRBV6-6 with TRBJ1-1; D is ambiguous. CDR1 is MNHNY, CDR2 SVGAGI, per germline (reference sequence). V shed 5 bases and J shed 1 base, with 11 bases lying between them. The CDR3 length is 14 residues. The CDR3 protein is CASSTALENTEAFF. CDR3 in DNA: TGTGCCAGCAGTACAGCTCTTGAGAACACTGAAGCTTTCTTT.

The chain couples TRBV5-4 to TRBJ2-7; 10 nucleotides align to TRBD1. Germline V CDR1 and CDR2: SGHNT, YYREEE (reference sequence). V was pared by 3 bases and J by 1 base, with 1 base of the junction left unmatched. The CDR3 consists of 14 residues. CDR3 bases: TGTGCCAGCAGCTCGGGACAGGGGTCCTACGAGCAGTACTTC. This sequence encodes CASSSGQGSYEQYF.

This clone occurred once. The V gene is TRBV27, the J gene TRBJ2-7; D not resolved. CDR3 size: 14 residues. The V end lost 5 bases, the J end lost 7 bases, and 18 bases lay between the germline ends. The germline CDR1 and CDR2 sequences are MNHEY and SMNVEV (reference sequence). CDR3 sequence: CASSAPGVGQEQYF. The DNA of the CDR3 is TGTGCCAGCAGTGCCCCTGGGGTAGGCCAAGAGCAGTACTTC.

This chain uses TRBV5-8 with TRBJ1-2; tentatively, D is TRBD1 (6 bases). Germline lookup yields CDR1 SGHTS and CDR2 YDEGEE. This CDR3 spans 14 amino acids. Trimming left V 4 bases short and J 3 bases short, with 13 bases between. The CDR3 DNA follows: TGTGCCAGCAGCACTCGGACAGCGTACTATGGCTACACCTTC. Translated: CASSTRTAYYGYTF.

The chain joins TRBV7-2 to TRBJ2-7, with 9 bases aligning to TRBD2. Germline CDR1 and CDR2: SGHTA and FQGNSA. V lost 4 bases, J lost 1 base, and 5 bases stayed unmatched. This CDR3 has 15 residues. In DNA, the CDR3 is TGTGCCAGCAGCTCTAGCGGGAAAGGGTCCTACGAGCAGTACTTC. Translation gives CASSSSGKGSYEQYF.

The chain is built from TRBV3-1 (or the pseudogene TRBV3-2) and TRBJ1-2; D ambiguous. V was clipped by 4 bases and J by 0 bases, with 12 bases between them. The germline gives CDR1 LGHDT, CDR2 YNNKEL (reference sequence). The CDR3 spans 15 residues. The DNA for the CDR3 is TGTGCCAGCAGCCTTTCAGGTCCAGCTAACTATGGCTACACCTTC. This codes for CASSLSGPANYGYTF.

The CDR3 loop is CASGKGLAGVAYEQYF. DNA for the CDR3: TGTGCTAGTGGGAAAGGACTAGCGGGGGTGGCCTACGAGCAGTACTTC. The chain has TRBV12-5 and TRBJ2-7; 13 positions match TRBD2. Germline CDR1 reads LGHNT; CDR2 reads FRNRAP. This CDR3 is built from 16 residues. J gave up 2 bases and V 6 bases, and 7 bases lay outside the gene matches.

This sequence joins TRBV7-9 and TRBJ2-1; either TRBD1 or TRBD2 may supply D (5 bases each). Trimming pared 5 bases from V and 6 bases from J, leaving 11 bases between. This CDR3 comprises 13 residues. The germline V gene has CDR1 SEHNR and CDR2 FQNEAQ (reference sequence). CDR3 region: CASSRDGPNEQFF. The CDR3 bases are TGTGCCAGCAGCCGGGACGGACCCAATGAGCAGTTCTTC.

This chain joins TRBV11-2 and TRBJ2-1; D unclear. The V gene lost 0 bases and the J gene lost 9 bases, with 12 bases spanning the gap. CDR1 is SGHAT and CDR2 is FQNNGV in the germline V gene. This CDR3 spans 14 amino acids. Here the CDR3 DNA reads TGTGCCAGCAGCTTAGATCTGGGTAGGCTTGAGCAGTTCTTC. As protein: CASSLDLGRLEQFF.

In its sample, this clone was seen a few times. The rearrangement joins TRBV7-3 to TRBJ1-1, with D possibly matching TRBD1 (6 bases). V was clipped by 3 bases and J by 4 bases, with 9 bases between them. Germline V gene sequence: CDR1 SGHTA, CDR2 FQGTGA. The CDR3 length is 13 residues. The CDR3 sequence: CASSFGGLTEAFF. DNA for the CDR3: TGTGCCAGCAGCTTCGGGGGGCTCACTGAAGCTTTCTTT.

This chain joins TRBV29-1 and TRBJ2-2; 8 bases are a match to TRBD1. Trimming removed 8 bases from V and 6 bases from J; junction bases left unmatched: 5. Per germline, CDR1 SQVTM and CDR2 ANQGSEA. The CDR3 length is 12 residues. The CDR3 loop reads CSSWDRSGELFF. The CDR3 coding sequence is TGCAGCAGCTGGGACAGGTCCGGGGAGCTGTTTTTT.

For this clone: The sample has other DNA sequences that encode this CDR3 too. The V call is TRBV6-5, the J call TRBJ2-2, with D possibly TRBD2 on 6 matching bases. The V and J ends lost 5 bases and 5 bases respectively, with 6 bases between them. CDR3 length equals 12 residues. In germline, CDR1 is MNHEY, CDR2 SVGAGI. The CDR3 sequence: CASSRGTGELFF. DNA for the CDR3: TGTGCCAGCAGTCGGGGGACCGGGGAGCTGTTTTTT.

The table lists this clone with a few counts. The V and J genes are TRBV5-1 and TRBJ2-1; maybe TRBD2 (6 bases). CDR1 is SGHRS and CDR2 is YFSETQ in the germline V gene. The CDR3 sequence is 15 residues long. The V end was cut by 4 bases, the J end by 0 bases, with 11 bases between. CDR3 loop: CASSPGDSSYNEQFF. CDR3 DNA: TGCGCCAGCAGCCCGGGGGATAGCTCCTACAATGAGCAGTTCTTC.

Comments on this clone: The sample contains more than one DNA sequence encoding this CDR3. The chain recombines TRBV7-9 with TRBJ1-3, with a possible D match to TRBD1 (5 bases). This CDR3 has 14 residues. The germline CDR1 and CDR2 sequences are SEHNR and FQNEAQ (reference sequence). The ends were cut back, 3 bases at V and 1 base at J, with 7 bases in the middle. The CDR3 loop reads CASSLGGSGNTIYF. For the CDR3, the DNA is TGTGCCAGCAGCTTGGGGGGATCTGGAAACACCATATATTTT.

This clone came up once. The chain recombines TRBV27 with TRBJ1-2, with 7 bases identical to TRBD1. The trim removed 3 bases at V and 4 bases at J, leaving 5 bases unmatched. The CDR3 runs 14 residues. CDR1 is MNHEY, CDR2 SMNVEV, per germline (reference sequence). The CDR3 DNA follows: TGTGCCAGCAGTTTCAGACAGGGTACCTATGGCTACACCTTC. Its translation: CASSFRQGTYGYTF.

V and J are TRBV7-9 and TRBJ2-3; weak D call: TRBD2 (6 bases). CDR1 and CDR2 from the germline V gene are SEHNR and FQNEAQ (reference sequence). This CDR3 spans 17 amino acids. The V gene lost 7 bases and the J gene lost 6 bases, with 26 bases spanning the gap. The DNA of the CDR3 is TGTGCCAGCACCGACGCCCGGAAGGGCCCGGGGAGGGATACGCAGTATTTT. Translated, it gives CASTDARKGPGRDTQYF.

The rearrangement links TRBV28 to TRBJ1-2, with D uncertain. The V end lost 4 bases, the J end lost 8 bases, and 8 bases lay between the germline ends. The CDR3 is 11 amino acids. Per the germline V gene, CDR1 is MDHEN and CDR2 is SYDVKM. CDR3 protein: CASSSHLGYTF. The CDR3, as DNA: TGTGCCAGCAGTTCCCACTTGGGCTACACCTTC.

This sequence joins TRBV4-1 and TRBJ1-6, with TRBD1 matching over 7 bases. Germline-derived CDR1 and CDR2 are MGHRA and YSYEKL. CDR3 length: 15 residues. V lost 2 bases and J lost 8; bases outside the gene matches: 6. CDR3 sequence: CASSQTGAVDSPLHF. The DNA for the CDR3 is TGCGCCAGCAGCCAAACAGGGGCGGTTGATTCACCCCTCCACTTT.

The genes are TRBV5-1 and TRBJ2-7; D not certain. Germline V CDR1 and CDR2: SGHRS, YFSETQ. The CDR3 runs to 13 residues. Deletions cut 0 bases from V and 3 bases from J, with 7 bases between. The CDR3 is CASSLGGGYEQYF. The CDR3 region has the DNA TGCGCCAGCAGCTTGGGTGGCGGCTACGAGCAGTACTTC.

The CDR3: CSDGTQGKMGGYTF. Written as DNA, the CDR3 is TGCAGCGACGGTACACAGGGCAAGATGGGTGGCTACACCTTC. V is TRBV29-1 and J is TRBJ1-2; maybe TRBD1 (6 bases). Trimming removed 7 bases from V and 7 bases from J, with 22 bases in between. This CDR3 comprises 14 residues. Germline values: CDR1 SQVTM, CDR2 ANQGSEA.

The rearrangement links TRBV29-1 to TRBJ1-2; 7 positions match TRBD1. Germline V gives CDR1 SQVTM, CDR2 ANQGSEA. After removal of 7 bases from V and 4 bases from J, the junction contained 3 bases not matched to a gene. This CDR3 has 11 amino acids. The CDR3 sequence: CSAQGFYGYTF. The CDR3 DNA follows: TGCAGCGCACAGGGGTTCTATGGCTACACCTTC.

The chain employs TRBV18 and TRBJ2-5; D tentatively reads TRBD1 or TRBD2 (6 bases each). The CDR3 consists of 15 residues. The germline V and J ends were trimmed by 3 bases and 5 bases, with 16 bases remaining between them. Germline V gives CDR1 KGHSH, CDR2 LQKENI. DNA for the CDR3: TGTGCCAGCTCACCGGAGGGGGGCGCGGGGGAGACCCAGTACTTC. This translates into CASSPEGGAGETQYF.